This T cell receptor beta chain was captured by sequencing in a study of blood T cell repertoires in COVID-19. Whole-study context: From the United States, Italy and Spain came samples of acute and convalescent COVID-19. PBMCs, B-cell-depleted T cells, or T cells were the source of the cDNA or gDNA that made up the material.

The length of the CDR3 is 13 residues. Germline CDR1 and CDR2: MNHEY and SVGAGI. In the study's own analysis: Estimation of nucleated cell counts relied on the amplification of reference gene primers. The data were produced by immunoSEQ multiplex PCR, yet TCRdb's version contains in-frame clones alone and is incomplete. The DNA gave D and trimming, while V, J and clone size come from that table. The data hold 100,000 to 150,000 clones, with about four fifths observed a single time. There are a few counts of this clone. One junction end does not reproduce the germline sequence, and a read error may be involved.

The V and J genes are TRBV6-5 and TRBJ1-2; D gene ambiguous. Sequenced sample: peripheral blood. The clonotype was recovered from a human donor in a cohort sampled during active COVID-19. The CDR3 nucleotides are TGTGCCAGCACCCTTCAACCGGCGAGGCCGGGAGACTTC. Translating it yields CASTLQPARPGDF.